These 22 T cell receptor beta chains were all obtained from the same sample, sequenced in a study of beta chain features in type 1 diabetes. The investigators reverse transcribed all of the isolated RNA, so they sequenced expressed TCRB transcripts. The protocol was immunoSEQ multiplex PCR, while the TCRdb copy is restricted to in-frame clones and leaves out a portion. The sample includes hundreds of thousands of clones, roughly 14% of them seen just once. Specimen: naive CD4+ T cells from blood. The receptors here all came from a man aged 30 to 39 in good health.

The rearrangement joins TRBV4-1 to TRBJ1-4; D unresolved. The length of the CDR3 is 16 residues. Trimming took off 6 bases at V and 0 bases at J, with 14 bases between the two ends. The V gene's germline CDR1 is MGHRA and CDR2 YSYEKL. The CDR3 region is CASRRLPSATNEKLFF. The CDR3 bases are TGCGCCAGCAGGCGACTCCCGTCGGCAACTAATGAAAAACTGTTTTTT.

This clone was detected only a few times. This chain joins TRBV4-3 and TRBJ2-7; 7 bases fit TRBD1. The CDR3 has 13 residues. Germline CDR1 is LGHNA and CDR2 is YSLEER. The ends lost 4 bases at V and 5 bases at J; junction bases unmatched: 5. Written as DNA, the CDR3 is TGCGCCAGCAGCCTCGACAGGGCAGACGAGCAGTACTTC. Translated, it gives CASSLDRADEQYF.

The chain recombines TRBV28 with TRBJ2-5; no reliable D call. The CDR3 contains 12 residues. The V end lost 1 base, the J end lost 4 bases, and 4 bases lay between the germline ends. Germline values: CDR1 MDHEN, CDR2 SYDVKM. The CDR3 sequence: CASSLLGETQYF. The CDR3 DNA sequence: TGTGCCAGCAGTTTATTGGGAGAGACCCAGTACTTC.

The chain links TRBV20-1 to TRBJ2-3; D unresolved. CDR1 is DFQATT and CDR2 is SNEGSKA in the germline V gene (reference sequence). CDR3 length equals 10 residues. The ends were cut back, 4 bases at V and 6 bases at J, with 5 bases in the middle. The CDR3 loop is CSATPDTQYF. The CDR3 coding sequence is TGCAGTGCTACTCCGGATACGCAGTATTTT.

This clone was detected a few times. Here the CDR3 DNA reads TGCGCCAGCAGCCTTCAGGGGCTGATCTCCTACGAGCAGTACTTC. This gives the protein CASSLQGLISYEQYF. This chain connects TRBV5-1 to TRBJ2-7; D may be TRBD1 (6 bases). Germline V gene sequence: CDR1 SGHRS, CDR2 YFSETQ. This CDR3 comprises 15 residues. Deletions cut 4 bases from V and 0 bases from J, with 14 bases between.

The chain combines TRBV2 with TRBJ2-2, with unresolved D. Per the germline V gene, CDR1 is SNHLY and CDR2 is FYNNEI. Trimming pared 6 bases from V and 7 bases from J, leaving 12 bases between. The CDR3 runs 13 residues. CDR3 coding DNA: TGTGCCAGCAGCCTGACCGGATACGGGGAGCTGTTTTTT. Amino acid sequence: CASSLTGYGELFF.

This clone was detected a few times. The V gene is TRBV5-1, the J gene TRBJ2-7, with 10 positions matching TRBD1. CDR3 length: 15 residues. Per the germline V gene, CDR1 is SGHRS and CDR2 is YFSETQ. V lost 0 bases and J lost 1; bases outside the gene matches: 1. The CDR3 region is CASSLGQGASYEQYF. The CDR3 nucleotides are TGCGCCAGCAGCTTGGGACAGGGGGCATCCTACGAGCAGTACTTC.

A few counts support this clone. The rearrangement links TRBV25-1 to TRBJ1-4; D might be TRBD1 (5 bases). CDR1 is MGHDK and CDR2 is SYGVNS in the germline V gene. CDR3 length: 14 amino acids. The V end was cut by 6 bases, the J end by 0 bases, with 8 bases between. CDR3 in DNA: TGTGCCAGCAGCCAGGGTGCAACTAATGAAAAACTGTTTTTT. Amino acid sequence: CASSQGATNEKLFF. Full variable domain (remainder filled in from reference TRBV25-1 and TRBJ1-4): EADIYQTPRYLVIGTGKKITLECSQTMGHDKMYWYQQDPGMELHLIHYSYGVNSTEKGDLSSESTVSRIRTEHFPLTLESARPSHTSQYLCASSQGATNEKLFFGSGTQLSVL.

This clone was recorded a few times. The V gene is TRBV9, the J gene TRBJ2-5; 14 nucleotides agree with TRBD2. Trimming cost V 4 bases and J 4 bases; bases outside gene matches: 9. The CDR3 has 17 residues. CDR1 is SGDLS and CDR2 is YYNGEE in the germline V gene. CDR3 coding DNA: TGTGCCAGCAGCCTGGGGACTAGCGGGAGTATTCTAGAGACCCAGTACTTC. Amino acids: CASSLGTSGSILETQYF. Combining the CDR3 with reference TRBV9 and TRBJ2-5 gives the whole variable domain DSGVTQTPKHLITATGQRVTLRCSPRSGDLSVYWYQQSLDQGLQFLIQYYNGEERAKGNILERFSAQQFPDLHSELNLSSLELGDSALYFCASSLGTSGSILETQYFGPGTRLLVL.

The genes are TRBV7-4 and TRBJ2-5; D remains ambiguous. Trimming stripped 5 bases from V and 4 bases from J, with 23 bases between. CDR1 SGHVT and CDR2 SQSDAQ come from the germline V gene. The CDR3 contains 17 residues. The DNA of the CDR3 is TGTGCCAGCAGCCTGCCGGGCCTCAAACCTCTTTCAGAGACCCAGTACTTC. Its translation: CASSLPGLKPLSETQYF.

The J gene is TRBJ1-1, the V gene TRBV7-2; D possibly corresponds to TRBD1 (5 bases). CDR3 length equals 13 residues. Germline V lookup: CDR1 SGHTA, CDR2 FQGNSA. V was pared by 5 bases and J by 6 bases, with 13 bases between. CDR3 sequence reads: CASSQGVWAEAFF. In DNA, the CDR3 is TGTGCCAGCAGCCAGGGTGTTTGGGCTGAAGCTTTCTTT.

This chain connects TRBV7-2 to TRBJ2-3, with TRBD2 matching over 8 bases. Losses at the gene ends were 5 bases for V and 2 bases for J; bases not matched to a gene: 9. This CDR3 is built from 16 residues. Germline CDR1 is SGHTA and CDR2 is FQGNSA. This chain's CDR3 is CASSPRVAGPTDTQYF. DNA for the CDR3: TGTGCCAGCAGCCCTCGGGTAGCGGGGCCCACAGATACGCAGTATTTT.

This clone was detected once. The rearrangement uses TRBV7-2 and TRBJ1-3; 9 bases are a match to TRBD1. CDR3 length: 16 amino acids. The junction had 3 bases not matched to a gene; V was cut back by 0 bases and J by 3 bases. The germline V gene encodes CDR1 SGHTA and CDR2 FQGNSA. For the CDR3, the DNA is TGTGCCAGCAGCTTAGCCGGGACAGGGAATGGAAACACCATATATTTT. Translating it yields CASSLAGTGNGNTIYF.

The rearrangement uses TRBV9 and TRBJ2-5; the D gene is possibly TRBD1 (5 bases). Germline loops: CDR1 SGDLS, CDR2 YYNGEE. Trimming stripped 0 bases from V and 0 bases from J, with 12 bases between. The CDR3 runs 16 residues. The DNA for the CDR3 is TGTGCCAGCAGCGTAGCGGTAGGGGTCGACCAAGAGACCCAGTACTTC. Amino acid sequence: CASSVAVGVDQETQYF.

V is TRBV5-1 and J is TRBJ2-7; 10 positions agree with TRBD1. The trim removed 5 bases at V and 6 bases at J, leaving 14 bases unmatched. Germline lookup yields CDR1 SGHRS and CDR2 YFSETQ. CDR3 size: 16 residues. CDR3 sequence reads: CASSPIPGQGSGEQYF. As DNA, the CDR3 is TGCGCCAGCAGTCCTATACCGGGACAGGGGTCGGGCGAGCAGTACTTC.

This chain links TRBV29-1 with TRBJ1-1, with 9 bases that match TRBD1. Germline CDR1 and CDR2: SQVTM and ANQGSEA. The V and J ends lost 4 bases and 0 bases, in that order; junction bases with no gene match: 3. The CDR3 has 14 amino acids. The CDR3 spells CSVGTGVMNTEAFF. CDR3 DNA sequence: TGCAGCGTTGGGACAGGGGTAATGAACACTGAAGCTTTCTTT. Variable domain in full (rest from reference TRBV29-1 and TRBJ1-1): SAVISQKPSRDICQRGTSLTIQCQVDSQVTMMFWYRQQPGQSLTLIATANQGSEATYESGFVIDKFPISRPNLTFSTLTVSNMSPEDSSIYLCSVGTGVMNTEAFFGQGTRLTVV.

The gene calls are TRBV20-1 and TRBJ2-5; 7 nucleotides match TRBD2. V was clipped by 4 bases and J by 10 bases; unmatched bases: 6. The CDR3 extends over 11 amino acids. Germline CDR1 and CDR2: DFQATT and SNEGSKA (reference sequence). CDR3 sequence: CSATGAGDQYF. The DNA of the CDR3 is TGCAGTGCTACCGGGGCGGGGGACCAGTACTTC.

This chain links TRBV11-3 with TRBJ1-2; a weak D match, TRBD1 (5 bases). Trimming removed 1 base at V and 10 bases at J, with 7 bases between. Germline CDR1 is SGHNT and CDR2 is YENEEA. The CDR3 consists of 11 residues. The CDR3, as DNA: TGTGCCAGCAGCTTAGGCGGGGCCTACACCTTC. Its protein product is CASSLGGAYTF. The complete variable domain, with remaining parts taken from reference TRBV11-3 and TRBJ1-2, reads EAGVVQSPRYKIIEKKQPVAFWCNPISGHNTLYWYLQNLGQGPELLIRYENEEAVDDSQLPKDRFSAERLKGVDSTLKIQPAELGDSAVYLCASSLGGAYTFGSGTRLTVV.

The CDR3 spells CATSRDFVGGTEAFF. The DNA for the CDR3 is TGTGCCACCAGCAGAGATTTTGTGGGAGGGACTGAAGCTTTCTTT. This chain links TRBV15 with TRBJ1-1; unclear D gene. Trimming pared 0 bases from V and 5 bases from J, leaving 13 bases between. This CDR3 region has 15 residues. From germline, CDR1 is LNHNV and CDR2 YYDKDF (reference sequence).

The rearrangement joins TRBV5-5 to TRBJ2-5; D unclear. Germline CDR1 is SGHKS and CDR2 is YYEKEE (reference sequence). CDR3 length equals 13 residues. V was trimmed by 0 bases and J by 5 bases, leaving 8 bases between them. The CDR3 DNA reads as TGTGCCAGCAGCTTGGCCGGACCGGAGACCCAGTACTTC. It translates to CASSLAGPETQYF.

This clone came up a few times. The chain uses TRBV7-9 and TRBJ2-1; D may be TRBD2 (6 bases). The length of the CDR3 is 17 residues. Germline-derived CDR1 and CDR2 are SEHNR and FQNEAQ (reference sequence). V lost 3 bases, J lost 0 bases, and 15 bases lay in between. The chain's CDR3 is CASSFTSTRDSYNEQFF. CDR3 bases: TGTGCCAGCAGCTTTACCTCTACGCGGGACTCCTACAATGAGCAGTTCTTC.

This clone has a handful of counts. The rearrangement joins TRBV19 to TRBJ1-2; TRBD1 might be the D (5 bases). There are 14 residues in the CDR3. Germline V gene lookup returns CDR1 LNHDA and CDR2 SQIVND (reference sequence). Trimming shortened V by 8 bases and J by 4 bases, and 17 bases separated the two germline ends. Here the CDR3 reads CASLQATRSYGYTF. Written as DNA, the CDR3 is TGTGCCAGTCTACAGGCGACTCGTAGCTATGGCTACACCTTC.